The 9 T cell receptor beta chains below were found in one sample sequenced in a study of blood T cell repertoires in COVID-19. Sequencing used immunoSEQ multiplex PCR; TCRdb keeps in-frame clones, though not all of them. The data hold 200,000 or so clones, with 70% to 90% observed a single time. The sample taken for sequencing was peripheral blood. All receptors derive from a man in his sixties with acute or convalescent COVID-19.

The chain is built from TRBV7-2 and TRBJ1-3; TRBD1 aligns across 9 bases. The CDR3 is made up of 18 amino acids. V shed 4 bases and J 0 bases; nucleotides not matched to a gene: 10. Germline V gene data show CDR1 as SGHTA and CDR2 as FQGNSA. The CDR3 reads CASSSAGTGILSGNTIYF. CDR3 sequence (DNA): TGTGCCAGCAGCTCCGCCGGGACAGGGATACTCTCTGGAAACACCATATATTTT.

J is TRBJ2-1 and V is TRBV29-1; 7 positions match TRBD2. Germline trimming cut 3 bases from V and 1 base from J; bases unmatched to any gene: 3. The CDR3 loop spans 14 amino acids. CDR1 SQVTM and CDR2 ANQGSEA come from the germline V gene. CDR3 nucleotides: TGCAGCGTTGAGGGCGGGGGTTCCTACAATGAGCAGTTCTTC. Its translation: CSVEGGGSYNEQFF.

This sequence joins TRBV7-2 and TRBJ2-3; D ambiguous. The V gene lost 1 base and the J gene lost 1 base, with 9 bases spanning the gap. There are 15 residues in the CDR3. In germline, CDR1 is SGHTA, CDR2 FQGNSA. The CDR3 loop reads CASSLVSSGTDTQYF. The CDR3, as DNA: TGTGCCAGCAGCTTAGTGTCGTCGGGCACAGATACGCAGTATTTT.

The J gene is TRBJ2-1, the V gene TRBV7-9; 13 bases line up with TRBD2. Germline values: CDR1 SEHNR, CDR2 FQNEAQ (reference sequence). The ends lost 3 bases at V and 8 bases at J; junction bases unmatched: 4. This CDR3 is built from 15 residues. The CDR3 nucleotides are TGTGCCAGCAGCTTCGGGACTAGCGGGAACCATGAGCAGTTCTTC. Encoded protein: CASSFGTSGNHEQFF. The whole variable domain, filled in from reference TRBV7-9 and TRBJ2-1, reads DTGVSQNPRHKITKRGQNVTFRCDPISEHNRLYWYRQTLGQGPEFLTYFQNEAQLEKSRLLSDRFSAERPKGSFSTLEIQRTEQGDSAMYLCASSFGTSGNHEQFFGPGTRLTVL.

The rearrangement links TRBV7-9 to TRBJ1-1; the D gene is possibly TRBD1 (5 bases). Germline V lookup: CDR1 SEHNR, CDR2 FQNEAQ (reference sequence). The length of the CDR3 is 14 residues. The V and J ends lost 5 bases and 1 base respectively, with 11 bases between them. CDR3 nucleotide sequence: TGTGCCAGCAGCCCAGATCAGGGGAACACTGAAGCTTTCTTT. Its translation: CASSPDQGNTEAFF.

V gene TRBV5-8 combines with J gene TRBJ2-2, with D unresolved. Trimming shortened V by 0 bases and J by 1 base, and 7 bases separated the two germline ends. Per the germline V gene, CDR1 is SGHTS and CDR2 is YDEGEE. This CDR3 is 15 amino acids long. The CDR3 region has the DNA TGTGCCAGCAGCTTGGGGGCAGGGAACACCGGGGAGCTGTTTTTT. Translating it yields CASSLGAGNTGELFF.

The chain has TRBV28 and TRBJ2-7; weak D call: TRBD2 (6 bases). With 2 bases removed from V and 5 bases from J, the gap between germline ends came to 10 bases. Germline assignment: CDR1 MDHEN and CDR2 SYDVKM. The CDR3 is 13 amino acids. The CDR3 sequence is CASSLDGTDEQYF. In DNA form, the CDR3 reads TGTGCCAGCAGTTTAGACGGGACTGACGAGCAGTACTTC.

The rearrangement uses TRBV7-9 and TRBJ1-2; D is unclear. From germline, CDR1 is SEHNR and CDR2 FQNEAQ (reference sequence). Trimming took 1 base from V and 8 from J, leaving 11 bases between them. This CDR3 is 13 amino acids long. The CDR3 coding sequence is TGTGCCAGCAGCTTAGACCCCATAGTGGGCTACACCTTC. Translating it yields CASSLDPIVGYTF.

Points on this clone: One end of the junction varies from germline; a read error may be responsible. The V gene is TRBV4-1, the J gene TRBJ2-4; tentatively, D is TRBD1 (6 bases). CDR3 length: 15 amino acids. Germline lookup yields CDR1 MGHRA and CDR2 YSYEKL. DNA for the CDR3: TGCGCCAGCAGCCAAGATCCCAGCGGACAGATTAAGGGGAACTTC. Residues: CASSQDPSGQIKGNF.